Reported below is one T cell receptor (beta chain). Antigen specificity is unknown. This record belongs to a study of shared clonotypes between healthy human individuals. As originally analysed: Sequence data from immunoSEQ were junction-only and lacked quality scores; consequently, filtering differed. Clones were sequenced by immunoSEQ multiplex PCR, and TCRdb holds only the in-frame ones, with some missing. V and J calls and clone size come straight from that table; D and trimming were deduced from the DNA. Among about 1,500,000 clones listed, approximately 96% were seen once. The CDR3 contains 15 residues. The ends lost 5 bases at V and 2 bases at J; junction bases unmatched: 5. Germline values: CDR1 SGHTA, CDR2 FQGNSA. Study-level points and caveats: Naive CD4 clonotypes were shared across a few donors at 4% to 5%.

Sequenced: naive CD4+ T cells sorted from blood. Subset of the sample: CD45RA+ positively selected. This sequence was found in a young man in good health. This rearrangement joins TRBV7-2 to TRBJ2-7, with 11 bases identical to TRBD2. The CDR3 reads CASSVSGGGTYEQYF. CDR3 nucleotides: TGTGCCAGCAGCGTTAGCGGGGGGGGAACCTACGAGCAGTACTTC.